This T cell receptor beta chain was retrieved from a study of technical replicates of blood from several donors. Clones were read by immunoSEQ multiplex PCR, and TCRdb kept only the in-frame ones, dropping some. The repertoire holds more than 45,000 clones, roughly 91% seen once, with about 3.9% in the top ten. CDR3 length: 12 amino acids. Germline CDR1 is SQVTM and CDR2 is ANQGSEA. V dropped 5 bases and J dropped 4 bases, with 12 bases sitting between them. The sample comprised PBMCs. The J gene is TRBJ2-7, the V gene TRBV29-1; D perhaps matches TRBD1 (6 bases). The TCR was taken from a human donor in good health. Some clones in this sample may be carry-over from other donors' samples. CDR3 nucleotides: TGCAGCGTTTCCGGGACATCTTACGAGCAGTACTTC. It specifies CSVSGTSYEQYF.